The sequence of this TCR beta chain was determined in a study of shared clonotypes between healthy human individuals. Study-level information: CD4 naive and memory got three plates each, CD8 naive two, CD8 memory one. Study-wide points: Clonotype sharing levels among donors were expected to vary with sequencing depth.

The data were produced by immunoSEQ multiplex PCR, yet TCRdb's version contains in-frame clones alone and is incomplete. This table has roughly 2,500,000 clones, 93% appearing once. The CDR3 is 13 residues long. V dropped 8 bases and J dropped 4 bases, with 11 bases sitting between them. Germline V CDR1 and CDR2: MNHNS, SASEGT. This clone was seen only once. Its antigen remains unidentified. The receptor's source is a man between 18 and 35 years old in good health. Some clones in this sample may be carry-over from other donors' samples. J is TRBJ1-4 and V is TRBV6-1; D call uncertain. Sequencing used naive CD4+ T cells from PBMCs. The subset denotes: CD45RA+ positively selected. The CDR3, as DNA: TGTGCCAGCGTCGCCAGCCTTAATGAAAAACTGTTTTTT. Translating gives CASVASLNEKLFF.